A selection of T cell receptor beta chains follows, all from one sample in a study of cytomegalovirus exposure and HLA in healthy donors. Here immunoSEQ multiplex PCR was the method, and the copy in TCRdb shows in-frame clones only, minus some. The repertoire includes around 150,000 clones, approximately 80% of them detected once, and over 1.5% sits in the top ten. The sequenced sample was PBMCs. The receptors here all came from a woman younger than 30 in good health and CMV-seronegative. Both conserved end residues are part of each CDR3. A D gene is named only where the DNA matches it firmly. Size is omitted from some rows. Given values are once, few, many or a class for expanded clones.

clone size	D gene	V gene	J gene	CDR3 protein	CDR3 DNA
NA	NA	TRBV5-1	TRBJ1-2	CASSSLANYGYTF	TGCGCCAGCAGCTCCTTAGCAAACTATGGCTACACCTTC
NA	NA	TRBV10-2	TRBJ1-1	CASSRGMMNTEAFF	TGCGCCAGCAGTCGGGGGATGATGAACACTGAAGCTTTCTTT
NA	NA	TRBV19	TRBJ2-6	CASSIQGTGANVLTF	TGTGCCAGTAGTATACAGGGCACCGGGGCCAACGTCCTGACTTTC
NA	TRBD1	TRBV6-1	TRBJ1-4	CASSEHFMGTGGYGEKLFF	TGTGCCAGCAGTGAACATTTTATGGGGACAGGGGGTTACGGGGAAAAACTGTTTTTT
NA	TRBD2	TRBV19	TRBJ2-3	CASSISSTSGGNTDTQYF	TGTGCCAGTAGTATTTCCTCGACTAGCGGGGGAAATACAGATACGCAGTATTTT
once	NA	TRBV10-3	TRBJ2-2	CAISDYSTGELFF	TGTGCCATCAGTGACTATTCCACCGGGGAGCTGTTTTTT
NA	TRBD1	TRBV2	TRBJ2-1	CASSEGQGLNNEQFF	TGTGCCAGCAGTGAAGGACAGGGCCTGAACAATGAGCAGTTCTTC
NA	NA	TRBV5-5	TRBJ1-1	CASSFGGAMNTEAFF	TGTGCCAGCAGCTTCGGGGGGGCGATGAACACTGAAGCTTTCTTT
NA	NA	TRBV7-9	TRBJ2-7	CASGRGASYEQYF	TGTGCCAGCGGGAGGGGGGCCTCCTACGAGCAGTACTTC
NA	NA	TRBV4-1	TRBJ1-1	CASSPPGGIVNMNTEAFF	TGCGCCAGCAGCCCCCCGGGGGGAATTGTCAACATGAACACTGAAGCTTTCTTT
once	TRBD2	TRBV29-1	TRBJ2-1	CSAATSRSSEQFF	TGCAGCGCCGCGACTAGCCGAAGTAGTGAGCAGTTCTTC
NA	TRBD2	TRBV28	TRBJ2-3	CASSSLADTQYF	TGTGCCAGCAGTTCACTAGCGGATACGCAGTATTTT
NA	NA	TRBV5-4	TRBJ1-3	CASSSDSLSGNTIYF	TGTGCCAGCAGCTCGGACAGCCTCTCTGGAAACACCATATATTTT
NA	TRBD1	TRBV7-2	TRBJ1-1	CASSPTRDRNTEAFF	TGTGCCAGCAGCCCGACTCGGGACAGAAACACTGAAGCTTTCTTT
NA	TRBD2	TRBV6-5	TRBJ2-2	CASSYIGGGNTGELFF	TGTGCCAGCAGTTACATCGGGGGGGGCAACACCGGGGAGCTGTTTTTT
NA	TRBD1	TRBV6-6	TRBJ1-4	CASSYSGQTNEKLFF	TGTGCCAGCAGTTACTCGGGACAGACTAATGAAAAACTGTTTTTT
NA	NA	TRBV6-5	TRBJ2-7	CASSPLDEVGGEQYF	TGTGCCAGCAGCCCCCTAGATGAAGTGGGGGGCGAGCAGTACTTC
NA	TRBD1	TRBV11-2	TRBJ1-2	CASSLNRGYGYTF	TGTGCCAGCAGCTTAAACAGGGGCTATGGCTACACCTTC
NA	NA	TRBV9	TRBJ2-5	CASSVGGGQGTQYF	TGTGCCAGCAGCGTAGGAGGCGGTCAAGGGACCCAGTACTTC
NA	NA	TRBV29-1	TRBJ2-3	CSVPSDGGTDTQYF	TGCAGCGTGCCCTCAGACGGGGGCACAGATACGCAGTATTTT
NA	NA	TRBV5-1	TRBJ2-3	CASSFTGLLTDTQYF	TGCGCCAGCAGCTTCACGGGACTTCTCACAGATACGCAGTATTTT
once	TRBD1	TRBV27	TRBJ1-4	CASRPWTGIKLFF	TGTGCCAGCAGACCCTGGACAGGGATAAAACTGTTTTTT
NA	NA	TRBV7-3	TRBJ2-3	CASSLRARDTQYF	TGTGCCAGCAGCTTAAGGGCAAGGGATACGCAGTATTTT
NA	NA	TRBV30	TRBJ1-1	CAWQGLDTEAFF	TGTGCCTGGCAGGGTCTTGACACTGAAGCTTTCTTT
NA	NA	TRBV5-8	TRBJ1-2	CASSATGYSYGYTF	TGTGCCAGCAGCGCCACAGGGTACTCCTATGGCTACACCTTC
NA	NA	TRBV7-8	TRBJ1-5	CASSPKGGAGNQPQHF	TGTGCCAGCAGCCCAAAGGGAGGGGCAGGGAATCAGCCCCAGCATTTT
few	TRBD1	TRBV19	TRBJ1-2	CASSIVAPQGRYGYTF	TGTGCCAGTAGTATTGTTGCACCACAGGGGAGATATGGCTACACCTTC
few	NA	TRBV11-2	TRBJ1-2	CASSPGGAAYGYTF	TGTGCCAGCAGCCCTGGTGGGGCAGCCTATGGCTACACCTTC